The 8 T cell receptor beta chains below all came from one sample that was sequenced in a study of shared clonotypes between healthy human individuals. Naive CD8 cells lacked CD45RO, underwent positive selection for CCR7 and left out terminally differentiated effector memory CD45RA+ cells. Some clones are missing from TCRdb's copy, which holds only in-frame ones; the method was immunoSEQ multiplex PCR. Of 2 million to 2.5 million clones listed, about 92% are singletons. Sequenced sample: naive CD8+ T cells from PBMCs. These receptors all come from a man between 18 and 29 years old in good health. Some clones in this sample may be carry-over from other donors' samples.

The chain couples TRBV4-3 to TRBJ1-4; 8 positions agree with TRBD1. The CDR3 loop spans 15 amino acids. The junction had 3 bases not matched to a gene; V was cut back by 3 bases and J by 3 bases. The V gene's germline CDR1 is LGHNA and CDR2 YSLEER. CDR3 DNA: TGCGCCAGCAGCCATAGGGACAGGCCTAATGAAAAACTGTTTTTT. Protein sequence: CASSHRDRPNEKLFF.

The chain uses TRBV9 and TRBJ1-3; tentatively, D is TRBD1 (6 bases). CDR1 is SGDLS and CDR2 is YYNGEE in the germline V gene. Trimming pared 0 bases from V and 4 bases from J, leaving 11 bases between. This CDR3 has 15 amino acids. CDR3 residues: CASSVDWGRGNTIYF. The CDR3 nucleotides read TGTGCCAGCAGCGTAGATTGGGGGCGAGGAAACACCATATATTTT.

The V call is TRBV27, the J call TRBJ2-6; D uncertain. The CDR3 totals 16 residues. The germline V gene has CDR1 MNHEY and CDR2 SMNVEV (reference sequence). V was cut by 2 bases and J by 1 base, with 9 bases left in between. The CDR3 bases are TGTGCCAGCAGTTTACTGGTAGGGTCTGGGGCCAACGTCCTGACTTTC. This gives the protein CASSLLVGSGANVLTF. Combining the CDR3 with reference TRBV27 and TRBJ2-6 gives the whole variable domain EAQVTQNPRYLITVTGKKLTVTCSQNMNHEYMSWYRQDPGLGLRQIYYSMNVEVTDKGDVPEGYKVSRKEKRNFPLILESPSPNQTSLYFCASSLLVGSGANVLTFGAGSRLTVL.

The chain links TRBV14 to TRBJ2-3; D is uncertain. The germline V gene has CDR1 SGHDN and CDR2 FVKESK. The V end was cut by 4 bases, the J end by 1 base, with 9 bases between. CDR3 length equals 14 residues. CDR3 protein: CASSLELGTDTQYF. The CDR3 DNA sequence: TGTGCCAGCAGCCTCGAGCTGGGCACAGATACGCAGTATTTT.

The V and J genes are TRBV19 and TRBJ2-7, with D hard to call. Per the germline V gene, CDR1 is LNHDA and CDR2 is SQIVND (reference sequence). The ends were cut back, 3 bases at V and 1 base at J, with 10 bases in the middle. The CDR3 has 14 residues. CDR3 bases: TGTGCCAGTAGTATCTTTCTACCGTCCTACGAGCAGTACTTC. Residues: CASSIFLPSYEQYF.

The chain couples TRBV9 to TRBJ2-1; maybe TRBD1 (6 bases). Germline CDR1 SGDLS, CDR2 YYNGEE. This CDR3 comprises 15 residues. V was shortened by 3 bases and J by 6 bases, with 16 bases between the two germline ends. The CDR3 spells CASSDPGVGPNEQFF. The CDR3 DNA reads TGTGCCAGCAGCGATCCAGGGGTGGGACCCAATGAGCAGTTCTTC.

The genes are TRBV7-3 and TRBJ2-1; tentatively, D is TRBD2 (6 bases). Trimming removed 4 bases at V and 2 bases at J, with 12 bases between. Germline V lookup: CDR1 SGHTA, CDR2 FQGTGA. CDR3 size: 15 residues. The CDR3 DNA reads as TGTGCCAGCAGCTCACGGGCGGGGCCCTACAATGAGCAGTTCTTC. This gives the protein CASSSRAGPYNEQFF.

The chain joins TRBV7-9 to TRBJ1-5; D possibly corresponds to TRBD1 (6 bases). Germline loops: CDR1 SEHNR, CDR2 FQNEAQ (reference sequence). V was clipped by 5 bases and J by 0 bases, with 14 bases between them. The CDR3 has 16 residues. CDR3 amino acids: CASSPQTGVSNQPQHF. CDR3 nucleotide sequence: TGTGCCAGCAGCCCACAGACAGGAGTTAGCAATCAGCCCCAGCATTTT.